These T cell receptor beta chains were read from a single sample in a study of T cells in narcolepsy. This table comes from immunoSEQ multiplex PCR, and its TCRdb copy is limited to in-frame clones, with some not included. This sample yields 32,000 or so clones, of which about 83% are seen a single time; around 0.91% belongs to the top ten. The specimen sequenced was CD45RA- memory CD4+ T cells from PBMCs. All receptors derive from a human donor with narcolepsy. CDR3s include the opening cysteine and the closing phenylalanine or tryptophan. The D gene is left open where the match is weak. The listing skips clone size in some rows; elsewhere it reads once, few, many or a size class.

j_call v_call d_call clone_size cdr3_aa cdr3_nt
TRBJ2-1 TRBV6-1 TRBD1 NA CASLGQRFPNEQFF TGTGCCAGTCTGGGACAGAGGTTTCCGAATGAGCAGTTCTTC
TRBJ1-2 TRBV1 NA NA CTSSQDREGERGYGYTF TGCACCAGCAGCCAAGATCGGGAGGGCGAAAGGGGCTATGGCTACACCTTC
TRBJ2-7 TRBV6-5 NA few CASRRGRSYDEQYF TGTGCCAGCAGAAGGGGCCGCTCCTACGACGAGCAGTACTTC
TRBJ2-2 TRBV2 NA NA CASSVSRGNTGELFF TGTGCCAGCAGTGTATCCAGGGGAAACACCGGGGAGCTGTTTTTT
TRBJ2-5 TRBV6-1 NA NA CASSPGAGETQYF TGTGCCAGCAGTCCCGGGGCCGGGGAGACCCAGTACTTC
TRBJ1-4 TRBV19 NA few CASSPGEGYEKLFF TGTGCCAGTAGTCCGGGGGAAGGCTATGAAAAACTGTTTTTT
TRBJ2-7 TRBV29-1 NA NA CSVGHFYEQYF TGCAGCGTAGGACATTTCTACGAGCAGTACTTC
TRBJ1-6 TRBV18 NA NA CASSPDYNSPLHF TGTGCCAGCTCACCCGACTATAATTCACCCCTCCACTTT
TRBJ2-5 TRBV6-5 NA once CASSLRGGRETQYF TGTGCCAGCAGTTTGAGGGGGGGCCGAGAGACCCAGTACTTC
TRBJ2-3 TRBV7-2 NA NA CASSTGTPRYTDTQYF TGTGCCAGCAGCACCGGGACTCCCAGATACACAGATACGCAGTATTTT
TRBJ2-5 TRBV2 NA NA CASRPQGHQETQYF TGTGCCAGCAGACCACAGGGTCACCAAGAGACCCAGTACTTC
TRBJ1-1 TRBV7-9 NA once CASSSTQNTEAFF TGTGCCAGCAGCTCCACACAGAACACTGAAGCTTTCTTT
TRBJ2-3 TRBV18 TRBD2 NA CASSPRTSGGLTDTQYF TGTGCCAGCTCACCACGGACTAGCGGGGGACTCACAGATACGCAGTATTTT
TRBJ1-1 TRBV5-8 NA few CASKRTTEAFF TGTGCCAGCAAGCGGACCACTGAAGCTTTCTTT
TRBJ2-3 TRBV19 TRBD1 NA CASSGPGQGFPTADTQYF TGTGCCAGTAGTGGACCGGGACAGGGTTTTCCTACCGCAGATACGCAGTATTTT
TRBJ1-4 TRBV28 NA NA CASSLTHEKLFF TGTGCCAGCAGTTTAACCCATGAAAAACTGTTTTTT
TRBJ2-3 TRBV5-1 NA NA CASSLDGGVDTQYF TGCGCCAGCAGCTTGGACGGAGGCGTGGATACGCAGTATTTT
TRBJ1-5 TRBV19 NA NA CASSPTRLVSNQPQHF TGTGCCAGTAGTCCCACCCGACTAGTTAGCAATCAGCCCCAGCATTTT
TRBJ1-2 TRBV6-5 NA NA CASSSGRKIRDYGYTF TGTGCCAGCAGTTCCGGACGGAAGATAAGGGACTATGGCTACACCTTC
TRBJ1-2 TRBV11-2 TRBD1 NA CASSFGTGAYEGYTF TGTGCCAGCAGCTTTGGTACAGGGGCTTACGAGGGCTACACCTTC
TRBJ1-6 TRBV18 NA NA CASSPPSGALNSPLHF TGTGCCAGCTCACCACCGTCGGGGGCTTTAAATTCACCCCTCCACTTT
TRBJ1-1 TRBV18 TRBD1 NA CASSPRQGHMNTEAFF TGTGCCAGCTCACCTCGACAGGGGCACATGAACACTGAAGCTTTCTTT